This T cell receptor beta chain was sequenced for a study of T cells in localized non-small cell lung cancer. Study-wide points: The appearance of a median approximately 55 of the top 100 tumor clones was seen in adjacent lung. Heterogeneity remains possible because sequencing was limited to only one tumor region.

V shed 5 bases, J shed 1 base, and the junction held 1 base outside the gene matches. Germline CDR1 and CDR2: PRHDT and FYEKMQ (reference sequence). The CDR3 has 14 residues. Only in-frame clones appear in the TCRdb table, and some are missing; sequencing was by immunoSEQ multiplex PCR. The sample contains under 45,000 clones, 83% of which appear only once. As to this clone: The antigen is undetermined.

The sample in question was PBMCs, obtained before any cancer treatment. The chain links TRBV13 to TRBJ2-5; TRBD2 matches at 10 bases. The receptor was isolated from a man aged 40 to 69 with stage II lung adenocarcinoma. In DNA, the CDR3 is TGTGCCAGCAGCCGGACTAGCGGCCAAGAGACCCAGTACTTC. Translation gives CASSRTSGQETQYF.